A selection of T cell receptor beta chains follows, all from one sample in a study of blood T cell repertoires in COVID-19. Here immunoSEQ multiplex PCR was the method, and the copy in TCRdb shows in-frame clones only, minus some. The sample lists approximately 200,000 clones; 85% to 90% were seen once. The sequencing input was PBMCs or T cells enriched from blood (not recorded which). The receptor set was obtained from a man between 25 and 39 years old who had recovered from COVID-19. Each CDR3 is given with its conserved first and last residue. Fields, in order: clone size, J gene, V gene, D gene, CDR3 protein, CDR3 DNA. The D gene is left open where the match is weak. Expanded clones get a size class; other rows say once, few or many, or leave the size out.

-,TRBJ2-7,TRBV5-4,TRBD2,CASSLRTSGKLGYEQYF,TGTGCCAGCAGCTTGCGGACTAGCGGGAAATTGGGCTACGAGCAGTACTTC
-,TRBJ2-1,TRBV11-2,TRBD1,CASSLRGLLNEQFF,TGTGCCAGCAGCTTAAGGGGGCTACTCAATGAGCAGTTCTTC
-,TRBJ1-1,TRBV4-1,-,CASSQASRSTGNTEAFF,TGCGCCAGCAGCCAAGCAAGCCGTTCGACAGGGAACACTGAAGCTTTCTTT
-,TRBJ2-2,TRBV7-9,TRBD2,CASSPRGRETNTGELFF,TGTGCCAGCAGCCCTAGAGGGCGGGAGACAAACACCGGGGAGCTGTTTTTT
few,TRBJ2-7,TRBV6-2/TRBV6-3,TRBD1,CASSYRTGTSYEQYF,TGTGCCAGCAGTTACCGGACAGGGACCTCCTACGAGCAGTACTTC
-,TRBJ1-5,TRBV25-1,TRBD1,CASRETGVNQPQHF,TGTGCCAGCAGGGAAACAGGGGTCAATCAGCCCCAGCATTTT
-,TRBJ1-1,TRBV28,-,CASSPPGLGNTEAFF,TGTGCCAGCAGTCCACCAGGGTTGGGGAACACTGAAGCTTTCTTT
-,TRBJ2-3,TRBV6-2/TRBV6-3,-,CASSYPRGGITDTQYF,TGTGCCAGCAGTTACCCGAGGGGGGGTATCACAGATACGCAGTATTTT
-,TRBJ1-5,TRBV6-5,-,CASSTPDGSNQPQHF,TGTGCCAGCAGTACCCCCGATGGCAGCAATCAGCCCCAGCATTTT
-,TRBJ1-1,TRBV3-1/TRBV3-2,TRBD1,CASSLGQVNTEAFF,TGTGCCAGCAGCCTCGGACAGGTAAACACTGAAGCTTTCTTT
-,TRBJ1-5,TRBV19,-,CASSLREGQPQHF,TGTGCCAGTAGTCTCAGGGAGGGTCAGCCCCAGCATTTT
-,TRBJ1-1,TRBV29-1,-,CSVEFPGSVLPEAFF,TGCAGCGTTGAATTTCCTGGTTCCGTACTACCCGAAGCTTTCTTT
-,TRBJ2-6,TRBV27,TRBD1,CASSQQGEDGANVLTF,TGTGCCAGCAGTCAACAGGGGGAGGATGGGGCCAACGTCCTGACTTTC
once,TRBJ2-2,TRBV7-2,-,CASSLGESGELFF,TGTGCCAGCAGCTTAGGAGAGTCCGGGGAGCTGTTTTTT
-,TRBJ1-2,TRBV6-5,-,CASRGGENYGYTF,TGTGCCAGCAGGGGAGGAGAGAACTATGGCTACACCTTC
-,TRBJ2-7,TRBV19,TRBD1,CASGQGGSYEQYF,TGTGCCAGTGGACAGGGGGGATCCTACGAGCAGTACTTC
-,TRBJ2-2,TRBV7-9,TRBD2,CASSPPSGGFGGELFF,TGTGCCAGCAGCCCTCCTAGCGGGGGGTTCGGCGGGGAGCTGTTTTTT
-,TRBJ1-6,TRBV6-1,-,CASSEDPGTTLHF,TGTGCCAGCAGTGAAGATCCGGGGACAACCCTCCACTTT
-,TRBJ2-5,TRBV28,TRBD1,CASSTTGTGHETQYF,TGTGCCAGCAGTACGACCGGGACAGGCCACGAGACCCAGTACTTC
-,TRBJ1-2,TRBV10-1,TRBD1,CASSESRGQGGYTF,TGCGCCAGCAGTGAGTCCCGAGGACAGGGCGGCTACACCTTC
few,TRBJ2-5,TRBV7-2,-,CASSLDGSGKQETQYF,TGTGCCAGCAGCTTAGATGGTTCGGGGAAACAAGAGACCCAGTACTTC
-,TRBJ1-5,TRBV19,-,CASSMTGNQPQHF,TGTGCCAGTAGTATGACAGGCAATCAGCCCCAGCATTTT
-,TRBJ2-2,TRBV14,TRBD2,CASSSLSGGNTGELFF,TGTGCCAGCAGCTCCCTTAGCGGGGGGAACACCGGGGAGCTGTTTTTT